Listed below are T cell receptor beta chains from one sample, sequenced in a study of PD-1 and CTLA-4 blockade in melanoma. Using immunoSEQ multiplex PCR, the repertoire was profiled, and TCRdb retains in-frame clones only, with some absent. The sample shows tens of thousands of clones, about 87% of them seen only once. The source was CD8+ T cells from peripheral blood, collected from a patient given anti-PD-1 treatment. The receptors were sampled from a human donor with melanoma. Both conserved end residues are trimmed from each CDR3. The D gene is left open where the match is weak.

d_call v_call cdr3_aa
TRBD2 TRBV4-1 ASSPSGGSYEQY
. TRBV15 ATSAPGVGNTEAF
. TRBV7-2 ASSLAGAGYT
. TRBV5-6 ASSLARYKDTEAF
. TRBV4-1 ASSLRDSAAYEQY
TRBD1 TRBV28 ASSLPGTEPTNTIY
. TRBV15 ATSGGDGANVLT
. TRBV7-8 ASSPAGALDHEQF
. TRBV19 ASSLGLSYEQY
. TRBV7-9 ASSPGWTEAF
TRBD2 TRBV6-5 ASSPPGLVTDTQY
. TRBV24-1 ATSEAAASSYNEQF
. TRBV28 ASSQDRLGVSGANVLT
TRBD1 TRBV7-9 ASSLGDSQGEGYT
TRBD1 TRBV30 AWNPGQGHTEAF
. TRBV4-2 ASSQEWGTGNTIY
TRBD1 TRBV7-2 ASSLSTGGTEQY
. TRBV2 ASRSYEQY
TRBD1 TRBV7-6 ASSLGLSQGGSGGNTEAF
TRBD2 TRBV27 ASSSERGYQY
. TRBV7-2 ASSLIVSEQY
. TRBV11-2 ASSFNTGELF
. TRBV30 AWSPSGNTEAF
. TRBV4-3 ASSPQGHREVRYGYT
TRBD1 TRBV7-3 ASSLRTGGPTHEQF
TRBD1 TRBV30 AWRPGQGNMRGTEAF
. TRBV9 ASSDVGELF
. TRBV4-2 ASSRNWDNTEAF
TRBD1 TRBV28 ASSSPGQGIYEQY
. TRBV3-1/TRBV3-2 ASSQDPAGYYEQY
. TRBV7-9 ASSAAGTTGQY
. TRBV29-1 SVEEGGDTDTQY
. TRBV6-4 ASRADTGELF
. TRBV5-5 ASSLVSGSPLH
TRBD1 TRBV7-3 ASSLSGGFGNTIY
. TRBV4-3 ASSQDAFPNTGELF
TRBD2 TRBV27 ASSYSGATYEQY